Presented here are 24 T cell receptor beta chains from one specimen sequenced in a study of human CD8 memory T cell subsets. The TCR beta sequencing libraries came from UMI-labeled 5' RACE. From its re-call of the 5' RACE reads, TCRdb lists each CDR3 protein once, without DNA. This repertoire includes fewer than 4,500 distinct CDR3 sequences. Specimen: CD8+ T cells from PBMCs. Receptors originate from a human donor in good health.

The rearrangement joins TRBV28 to TRBJ1-2; checking the TCRdb D call of TRBD1 is not possible without DNA. The CDR3 has 13 amino acids. Germline CDR1 MDHEN, CDR2 SYDVKM. The CDR3: CASRSGQIDGYTF.

This clonotype is classed as medium-sized (0.01 to 0.1%) by frequency. The chain couples TRBV4-1 to TRBJ1-5; TCRdb designates TRBD1, a call that cannot be tested without DNA. Germline V gene data show CDR1 as MGHRA and CDR2 as YSYEKL. This CDR3 contains 14 residues. The CDR3 here is CASSQTMLGGPQHF.

Measured by frequency, this clonotype is large. This chain connects TRBV7-8 to TRBJ2-1; TCRdb outputs TRBD2, but without DNA this stays unchecked. This CDR3 spans 16 amino acids. Germline V gene data show CDR1 as SGHVS and CDR2 as FQNEAQ. The CDR3 is CASSPFSGGAANEQFF. The full variable domain, completed using reference TRBV7-8 and TRBJ2-1, is GAGVSQSPRYKVAKRGQDVALRCDPISGHVSLFWYQQALGQGPEFLTYFQNEAQLDKSGLPSDRFFAERPEGSVSTLKIQRTQQEDSAVYLCASSPFSGGAANEQFFGPGTRLTVL.

The chain combines TRBV6-2 or TRBV6-3 with TRBJ2-6. The V gene's germline CDR1 is MNHEY and CDR2 SVGEGT. The CDR3 is 14 amino acids. The CDR3 here is CASSYSSGANVLTF.

The chain has TRBV3-1 and TRBJ2-1; TCRdb gives TRBD1 as the D gene, but with no DNA this cannot be confirmed. Per the germline V gene, CDR1 is LGHDT and CDR2 is YNNKEL (reference sequence). The CDR3 loop spans 16 amino acids. The CDR3 reads CASSQGSPGGYNEQFF.

This chain uses TRBV3-1 with TRBJ2-7. The CDR3 is made up of 17 amino acids. Germline assignment: CDR1 LGHDT and CDR2 YNNKEL (reference sequence). CDR3 sequence: CASSQDRQYNVAYEQYF.

The chain joins TRBV11-2 to TRBJ2-1; TCRdb calls TRBD1, which cannot be checked without DNA. The CDR3 runs to 17 residues. The germline V gene encodes CDR1 SGHAT and CDR2 FQNNGV. CDR3 loop: CASSLAPGQGARNEQFF.

This chain joins TRBV19 and TRBJ2-3; no DNA is available, so the TRBD2 call from TCRdb remains unchecked. There are 16 residues in the CDR3. CDR1 LNHDA and CDR2 SQIVND come from the germline V gene (reference sequence). The CDR3 loop reads CASSPFLADEADTQYF. The full variable domain, with the rest looked up from reference TRBV19 and TRBJ2-3, is DGGITQSPKYLFRKEGQNVTLSCEQNLNHDAMYWYRQDPGQGLRLIYYSQIVNDFQKGDIAEGYSVSREKKESFPLTVTSAQKNPTAFYLCASSPFLADEADTQYFGPGTRLTVL.

This clonotype ranks as medium-sized (0.01 to 0.1%) in terms of frequency. This chain links TRBV5-1 with TRBJ2-1; TCRdb indicates TRBD1, and absent DNA this call remains unverified. From germline, CDR1 is SGHRS and CDR2 YFSETQ. CDR3 length: 15 residues. The CDR3 reads CASSTGTGDINEQFF.

The chain employs TRBV6-2 or TRBV6-3 and TRBJ2-3; TCRdb returns TRBD1, unconfirmable since there is no DNA. CDR3 length: 15 residues. Germline lookup yields CDR1 MNHEY and CDR2 SVGEGT. CDR3 in amino acids: CASSLGQGSTDTQYF.

V and J are TRBV4-3 and TRBJ2-3; TCRdb lists TRBD2, though no DNA is available to test this call. The germline V gene encodes CDR1 LGHNA and CDR2 YSLEER. CDR3 size: 15 residues. The CDR3 loop is CASSQGLAGTDTQYF.

The CDR3 here is CASSQARGTGSETQYF. The chain joins TRBV4-3 to TRBJ2-5; TCRdb selects TRBD1, and the lack of DNA leaves this call unchecked. Germline V gene sequence: CDR1 LGHNA, CDR2 YSLEER. This CDR3 is built from 16 residues.

This chain connects TRBV12-3 or TRBV12-4 to TRBJ1-2; the D gene TCRdb calls, TRBD1, cannot be checked with no DNA. This CDR3 is 14 amino acids long. This chain's CDR3 is CASSLAPRVSGYTF.

The chain combines TRBV20-1 with TRBJ2-7. The CDR3 sequence is 14 residues long. Germline values: CDR1 DFQATT, CDR2 SNEGSKA (reference sequence). The CDR3 spells CSARRVLSSYEQYF.

The chain combines TRBV19 with TRBJ1-1. The CDR3 is made up of 14 amino acids. CDR1 LNHDA and CDR2 SQIVND come from the germline V gene (reference sequence). CDR3 amino acids: CASSPSRTKTEAFF.

V and J are TRBV4-1 and TRBJ2-2; as DNA is missing, the TRBD1 call by TCRdb cannot be tested. CDR1 is MGHRA and CDR2 is YSYEKL in the germline V gene. CDR3 length: 17 amino acids. Here the CDR3 reads CASSQDIRTGESGELFF.

The chain uses TRBV6-2 or TRBV6-3 and TRBJ1-2. CDR3 length equals 17 residues. CDR1 is MNHEY, CDR2 SVGEGT, per germline. CDR3 in amino acids: CASSYRILTGRNYGYTF.

The genes are TRBV29-1 and TRBJ2-3; the TCRdb D gene call, TRBD1, has no DNA to confirm it. Germline loops: CDR1 SQVTM, CDR2 ANQGSEA. The CDR3 length is 15 residues. CDR3 protein: CSVPGQTSSTDTQYF.

This chain joins TRBV28 and TRBJ2-1; TCRdb selects TRBD2, and the lack of DNA leaves this call unchecked. CDR3 length equals 13 residues. Germline V gives CDR1 MDHEN, CDR2 SYDVKM. CDR3: CASSLTSGNEQFF.

This clonotype is deemed medium-sized by its frequency. V is TRBV27 and J is TRBJ2-2; TCRdb's D call of TRBD2 is untestable without DNA. The CDR3 totals 15 residues. CDR1 and CDR2 from the germline V gene are MNHEY and SMNVEV (reference sequence). The CDR3: CASTQTSGVPGELFF.

J is TRBJ2-7 and V is TRBV10-3; TCRdb selects TRBD2, and the lack of DNA leaves this call unchecked. Looked up from germline, CDR1 is ENHRY and CDR2 is SYGVKD. The CDR3 totals 14 residues. CDR3 in amino acids: CASIAGEFSYEQYF.

The chain uses TRBV4-3 and TRBJ2-3; the D call of TRBD2 rests on TCRdb alone, since no DNA is present to check it. The CDR3 extends over 13 amino acids. CDR1 is LGHNA, CDR2 YSLEER, per germline. The CDR3 sequence is CASSRWRADTQYF.

In terms of frequency, this clonotype is large. The V call is TRBV10-2, the J call TRBJ1-1; no DNA is available, so the TRBD1 call from TCRdb remains unchecked. Germline loops: CDR1 WSHSY, CDR2 SAAADI. This CDR3 is built from 13 residues. CDR3 sequence reads: CASGWAGGTEAFF.

This chain uses TRBV20-1 with TRBJ1-1; TCRdb's D gene call, TRBD1, goes unchecked for lack of DNA. This CDR3 region has 14 residues. CDR1 is DFQATT, CDR2 SNEGSKA, per germline (reference sequence). This CDR3 reads CSARDGGGDTEAFF.